This TCR beta chain was recorded in a study of blood T cell repertoires in COVID-19. This CDR3 spans 16 amino acids. The ends lost 5 bases at V and 7 bases at J; junction bases unmatched: 13. Germline loops: CDR1 MNHNY, CDR2 SVGAGI (reference sequence). Seattle enrolled patients during active infection and tracked them longitudinally. In the original analysis: Reference gene primer amplification gave estimated nucleated cell counts. The data were produced by immunoSEQ multiplex PCR, yet TCRdb's version contains in-frame clones alone and is incomplete. Clone size and V and J calls were adopted from that table, with D and trimming inferred from the DNA. The table has about 170,000 clones, 70% to 90% seen once.

The receptor comes from a man aged 60 to 75 with COVID-19, enrolled during active disease. V is TRBV6-6 and J is TRBJ2-2, with 7 bases matching TRBD1. The sequenced material came from peripheral blood. CDR3 amino acids: CASSRVRGRYSGELFF. The CDR3 DNA sequence: TGTGCCAGCAGTCGAGTAAGGGGGCGGTATAGCGGGGAGCTGTTTTTT.